One and the same sample provided the 30 T cell receptor beta chains below, sequenced in a study of beta chain features in type 1 diabetes. What was sequenced were expressed TCRB transcripts, since all of the isolated RNA had been reverse transcribed. TCRdb's table, derived via immunoSEQ multiplex PCR, lists solely in-frame clones and lacks some. The repertoire holds fewer than 400,000 clones, with 7% to 10% as singletons. The study, taken as a whole, reports: Type 1 diabetes patients had TCRB CDR3s that were shorter (moderately but significantly so) in all four CD4+ subsets.

No antigens are known for them. The material sequenced was central memory CD4+ T cells from blood. The receptors derive from a man in his thirties or forties with type 1 diabetes.

This chain connects TRBV6-5 to TRBJ2-5; D not resolved. In germline, CDR1 is MNHEY, CDR2 SVGAGI. This CDR3 contains 13 residues. Trimming pared 2 bases from V and 5 bases from J, leaving 9 bases between. The CDR3 loop is CASSYRRWETQYF. CDR3 coding DNA: TGTGCCAGCAGTTACAGACGGTGGGAGACCCAGTACTTC.

The chain joins TRBV6-5 to TRBJ1-2, with a weak D call TRBD1 (6 bases). The germline CDR1 and CDR2 sequences are MNHEY and SVGAGI. The V and J ends lost 5 bases and 11 bases respectively, with 21 bases between them. This CDR3 contains 14 residues. The CDR3, as DNA: TGTGCCAGCAGTCCCCTCCTTACCGGGGGGCCATACACCTTC. It specifies CASSPLLTGGPYTF.

The chain recombines TRBV7-2 with TRBJ1-2; D remains ambiguous. This CDR3 region has 14 residues. Per the germline V gene, CDR1 is SGHTA and CDR2 is FQGNSA. V shed 3 bases and J shed 7 bases, with 15 bases lying between them. The DNA of the CDR3 is TGTGCCAGCAGCTTCTCGGCGAACTCAGGTGGCTACACCTTC. It yields the protein CASSFSANSGGYTF.

This clone was picked up a small number of times. V usage is TRBV29-1 and J usage is TRBJ1-2; TRBD1 matches at 9 bases. Germline V gives CDR1 SQVTM, CDR2 ANQGSEA. The V gene end was trimmed by 7 bases and the J gene end by 3 bases; junction bases not matched to a gene: 3. The CDR3 totals 12 residues. The CDR3 loop is CSADRGDYGYTF. DNA for the CDR3: TGCAGCGCGGACAGGGGCGACTATGGCTACACCTTC.

The sample holds a few counts of this clone. The rearrangement joins TRBV5-1 to TRBJ2-7; maybe TRBD1 (6 bases). Germline CDR1 is SGHRS and CDR2 is YFSETQ. V was cut by 0 bases and J by 5 bases, with 15 bases left in between. This CDR3 comprises 15 residues. CDR3 sequence (DNA): TGCGCCAGCAGCTTGGTCCCCGGACAGACCCACGAGCAGTACTTC. The encoded protein is CASSLVPGQTHEQYF. The entire variable domain, with the rest obtained from reference TRBV5-1 and TRBJ2-7, is as follows: KAGVTQTPRYLIKTRGQQVTLSCSPISGHRSVSWYQQTPGQGLQFLFEYFSETQRNKGNFPGRFSGRQFSNSRSEMNVSTLELGDSALYLCASSLVPGQTHEQYFGPGTRLTVT.

This clone turned up a few times. V is TRBV10-2 and J is TRBJ2-7, with TRBD2 matching 7 bases. The germline gives CDR1 WSHSY, CDR2 SAAADI. This CDR3 has 16 amino acids. Trimming removed 3 bases from V and 6 bases from J; junction bases left unmatched: 14. The CDR3 here is CASSDVGAREGGEQYF. As DNA, the CDR3 is TGCGCCAGCAGTGATGTGGGTGCCAGGGAGGGCGGCGAGCAGTACTTC.

This clone was counted only a few times. The gene calls are TRBV5-1 and TRBJ2-5; no clear D. Germline CDR1 SGHRS, CDR2 YFSETQ. V lost 7 bases to trimming and J lost 3 bases, with 4 bases between them. The CDR3 contains 10 residues. The CDR3 DNA reads as TGCGCCAGCGGCGAAGAGACCCAGTACTTC. This sequence encodes CASGEETQYF.

This clone was seen only a few times. This chain connects TRBV10-3 to TRBJ2-3; TRBD2 matches 12 bases. V gave up 2 bases and J gave up 7 bases; unmatched junction bases: 7. Germline values: CDR1 ENHRY, CDR2 SYGVKD. CDR3 size: 16 residues. Here the CDR3 DNA reads TGTGCCATCAGTGAGCGCTCTAGCGGGGGGGCCCATACGCAGTATTTT. As protein: CAISERSSGGAHTQYF.

This sequence joins TRBV7-9 and TRBJ1-1; TRBD1 might be the D (5 bases). The CDR3 loop spans 15 amino acids. Trimming took 5 bases from V and 3 from J, leaving 16 bases between them. Germline CDR1 reads SEHNR; CDR2 reads FQNEAQ (reference sequence). CDR3 amino acids: CASSLMVAGDTEAFF. The CDR3 bases are TGTGCCAGCAGCCTAATGGTTGCGGGGGACACTGAAGCTTTCTTT.

This clone was counted only a few times. This chain connects TRBV7-2 to TRBJ2-3, with TRBD2 matching over 8 bases. The trim removed 5 bases at V and 0 bases at J, leaving 4 bases unmatched. Germline V gene sequence: CDR1 SGHTA, CDR2 FQGNSA. CDR3 length: 15 amino acids. The CDR3 DNA reads TGTGCCAGCAGCCAACTAGCGGATAGCACAGATACGCAGTATTTT. It codes for CASSQLADSTDTQYF.

In its sample, this clone was seen a few times. The chain combines TRBV7-2 with TRBJ2-7; TRBD2 is a possible D gene (7 bases). The CDR3 extends over 15 amino acids. Germline V CDR1 and CDR2: SGHTA, FQGNSA. The V gene lost 6 bases and the J gene lost 0 bases, with 15 bases spanning the gap. The CDR3, as DNA: TGTGCCAGCAGGGCTATGGGGGGGCACTCCTACGAGCAGTACTTC. Encoded protein: CASRAMGGHSYEQYF.

This clone was found many times. The rearrangement uses TRBV10-1 and TRBJ2-2; TRBD1 aligns across 11 bases. Germline loops: CDR1 WNHNN, CDR2 SYGVQD (reference sequence). After removal of 4 bases from V and 5 bases from J, the junction contained 6 bases not matched to a gene. The CDR3 runs to 16 residues. CDR3 sequence reads: CASSGGQGAQTGELFF. The CDR3 DNA follows: TGCGCCAGCAGTGGAGGACAGGGGGCTCAGACCGGGGAGCTGTTTTTT.

With regard to this clone: Other DNA sequences of this sample code for an identical CDR3. CDR3 protein: CASSPRVSGNTIYF. CDR3 bases: TGTGCCAGCAGTCCCCGGGTCTCTGGAAACACCATATATTTT. The chain carries TRBV6-5 and TRBJ1-3; the D is unclear. This CDR3 has 14 amino acids. The germline gives CDR1 MNHEY, CDR2 SVGAGI. V gave up 5 bases and J gave up 0 bases, with 8 bases separating them.

The chain carries TRBV5-6 and TRBJ2-2, with D uncertain. V was pared by 1 base and J by 0 bases, with 13 bases between. This CDR3 spans 17 amino acids. Germline CDR1 is SGHDT and CDR2 is YYEEEE. The CDR3 sequence: CASSLYGRKTNTGELFF. In DNA, the CDR3 is TGTGCCAGCAGCTTGTATGGCAGGAAAACGAACACCGGGGAGCTGTTTTTT.

The chain has TRBV11-2 and TRBJ1-3, with D possibly matching TRBD1 (5 bases). CDR3 length: 16 residues. Germline V lookup: CDR1 SGHAT, CDR2 FQNNGV. V lost 4 bases to trimming and J lost 0 bases, with 13 bases between them. The CDR3: CASSSQAGYSGNTIYF. CDR3 coding DNA: TGTGCCAGCAGCTCCCAGGCAGGGTACTCTGGAAACACCATATATTTT. Combining the CDR3 with reference TRBV11-2 and TRBJ1-3 gives the whole variable domain EAGVAQSPRYKIIEKRQSVAFWCNPISGHATLYWYQQILGQGPKLLIQFQNNGVVDDSQLPKDRFSAERLKGVDSTLKIQPAKLEDSAVYLCASSSQAGYSGNTIYFGEGSWLTVV.

Comments on this clone: Other DNA sequences within the sample encode an identical CDR3. The chain joins TRBV6-5 to TRBJ2-7; D unclear. The germline V gene has CDR1 MNHEY and CDR2 SVGAGI. The CDR3 runs 13 residues. The V and J ends lost 0 bases and 3 bases respectively, with 6 bases between them. CDR3 DNA: TGTGCCAGCAGTTACTCCGGGTACTACGAGCAGTACTTC. Translation: CASSYSGYYEQYF.

The chain carries TRBV6-5 and TRBJ1-6; D call uncertain. V was cut by 6 bases and J by 5 bases, with 14 bases left in between. This CDR3 contains 15 residues. Per germline, CDR1 MNHEY and CDR2 SVGAGI. The CDR3 loop is CASSSRRAHNSPLHF. The DNA of the CDR3 is TGTGCCAGCAGCTCCCGGCGGGCGCATAATTCACCCCTCCACTTT.

The chain uses TRBV7-2 and TRBJ1-2, with 7 bases matching TRBD1. There are 13 residues in the CDR3. The germline gives CDR1 SGHTA, CDR2 FQGNSA. The trim removed 5 bases at V and 4 bases at J, leaving 4 bases unmatched. The CDR3 nucleotides read TGTGCCAGCAGCGGGGACAGCAGCTATGGCTACACCTTC. Translated, it gives CASSGDSSYGYTF.

The rearrangement joins TRBV6-6 to TRBJ2-3; 8 bases fit TRBD2. Losses at the gene ends were 6 bases for V and 0 bases for J; bases not matched to a gene: 5. The CDR3 consists of 15 residues. Germline V gives CDR1 MNHNY, CDR2 SVGAGI (reference sequence). The CDR3, as DNA: TGTGCCAGCAGCCTTAGCGGGGAGAGCACAGATACGCAGTATTTT. This gives the protein CASSLSGESTDTQYF.

The table lists this clone with many counts. The chain recombines TRBV28 with TRBJ2-3, with 9 bases matching TRBD2. Germline-derived CDR1 and CDR2 are MDHEN and SYDVKM. The length of the CDR3 is 15 residues. The V segment lost 3 bases and the J segment 3 bases; nucleotides outside the gene matches: 4. Here the CDR3 DNA reads TGTGCCAGCAGTTTCGGCGGGGGGGCGACAGATACGCAGTATTTT. Protein: CASSFGGGATDTQYF.

The chain couples TRBV7-6 to TRBJ2-2, with 7 nucleotides matching TRBD1. This CDR3 comprises 15 residues. J lost 5 bases, V lost 7 bases, and 10 bases had no gene match. Germline CDR1 reads SGHVS; CDR2 reads FNYEAQ. This chain's CDR3 is CASTKGTADTGELFF. CDR3 DNA: TGTGCCAGCACAAAGGGGACAGCTGATACCGGGGAGCTGTTTTTT.

This clone was found a few times. The V call is TRBV18, the J call TRBJ1-4; D is unclear. V gave up 3 bases and J gave up 4 bases, with 6 bases separating them. Per germline, CDR1 KGHSH and CDR2 LQKENI. CDR3 length equals 13 residues. As DNA, the CDR3 is TGTGCCAGCTCACCGGGGATTAATGAAAAACTGTTTTTT. Translating it yields CASSPGINEKLFF.

In nucleotides, the CDR3 is TGTGCCAGCAGCACAGGGACTTATAATTCACCCCTCCACTTT. Protein: CASSTGTYNSPLHF. The chain uses TRBV9 and TRBJ1-6; possible D gene TRBD1, 6 bases. Germline CDR1 is SGDLS and CDR2 is YYNGEE. This CDR3 has 14 residues. The germline V and J ends were trimmed by 4 bases and 4 bases, with 9 bases remaining between them.

This clone was counted between two and nine times. Other DNA sequences from this sample encode an identical CDR3 as well. The chain carries TRBV5-1 and TRBJ2-7, with 7 bases that match TRBD2. In germline, CDR1 is SGHRS, CDR2 YFSETQ. V was clipped by 4 bases and J by 2 bases; unmatched bases: 6. CDR3 size: 14 residues. In nucleotides, the CDR3 is TGCGCCAGCAGCGCCACCGGGACTACCTACGAGCAGTACTTC. This sequence encodes CASSATGTTYEQYF.

This clone came up a few times. This rearrangement joins TRBV27 to TRBJ2-7; D not certain. Germline loops: CDR1 MNHEY, CDR2 SMNVEV (reference sequence). CDR3 length equals 13 residues. V lost 5 bases and J 0 bases, leaving 8 bases between the germline ends. The CDR3 loop reads CASSARSSYEQYF. CDR3 nucleotide sequence: TGTGCCAGCAGTGCCAGGAGCTCCTACGAGCAGTACTTC.

This clone was counted between two and nine times. This chain joins TRBV9 and TRBJ2-2; 8 nucleotides agree with TRBD1. Germline trimming cut 3 bases from V and 5 bases from J; bases unmatched to any gene: 9. The germline gives CDR1 SGDLS, CDR2 YYNGEE. The CDR3 has 16 amino acids. The DNA of the CDR3 is TGTGCCAGCAGCGCCCAGGGGGCCTCATTTACCGGGGAGCTGTTTTTT. Translation gives CASSAQGASFTGELFF.

The gene calls are TRBV6-6 and TRBJ1-2; D might be TRBD1 (5 bases). The V end lost 2 bases, the J end lost 0 bases, and 7 bases lay between the germline ends. Germline V gene lookup returns CDR1 MNHNY and CDR2 SVGAGI (reference sequence). This CDR3 comprises 14 residues. CDR3 in amino acids: CASSYVDTNYGYTF. The CDR3 DNA reads TGTGCCAGCAGTTACGTGGACACTAACTATGGCTACACCTTC.

In this sample, this clone turned up a few times. V is TRBV10-1 and J is TRBJ2-4; 11 nucleotides align to TRBD1. The ends lost 2 bases at V and 4 bases at J; junction bases unmatched: 1. The germline CDR1 and CDR2 sequences are WNHNN and SYGVQD (reference sequence). This CDR3 is 15 amino acids long. The CDR3 sequence: CASSEGQGAKNIQYF. The CDR3, as DNA: TGCGCCAGCAGTGAGGGACAGGGGGCAAAAAACATTCAGTACTTC.

The chain joins TRBV28 to TRBJ1-4, with D possibly being TRBD1 (5 bases). V lost 6 bases, J lost 4 bases, and 12 bases lay in between. CDR3 length: 14 residues. Germline V gene lookup returns CDR1 MDHEN and CDR2 SYDVKM. The DNA of the CDR3 is TGTGCCAGCAGCTCCCCAGGGCTTAATGAAAAACTGTTTTTT. Residues: CASSSPGLNEKLFF.

The chain uses TRBV13 and TRBJ1-3; D is perhaps TRBD1 (6 bases). Germline V CDR1 and CDR2: PRHDT, FYEKMQ (reference sequence). V dropped 6 bases and J dropped 0 bases, with 15 bases sitting between them. The CDR3 is made up of 16 amino acids. The CDR3 protein is CASSPGDLSSGNTIYF. CDR3 nucleotides: TGTGCCAGCAGTCCAGGGGATTTGAGCTCTGGAAACACCATATATTTT.